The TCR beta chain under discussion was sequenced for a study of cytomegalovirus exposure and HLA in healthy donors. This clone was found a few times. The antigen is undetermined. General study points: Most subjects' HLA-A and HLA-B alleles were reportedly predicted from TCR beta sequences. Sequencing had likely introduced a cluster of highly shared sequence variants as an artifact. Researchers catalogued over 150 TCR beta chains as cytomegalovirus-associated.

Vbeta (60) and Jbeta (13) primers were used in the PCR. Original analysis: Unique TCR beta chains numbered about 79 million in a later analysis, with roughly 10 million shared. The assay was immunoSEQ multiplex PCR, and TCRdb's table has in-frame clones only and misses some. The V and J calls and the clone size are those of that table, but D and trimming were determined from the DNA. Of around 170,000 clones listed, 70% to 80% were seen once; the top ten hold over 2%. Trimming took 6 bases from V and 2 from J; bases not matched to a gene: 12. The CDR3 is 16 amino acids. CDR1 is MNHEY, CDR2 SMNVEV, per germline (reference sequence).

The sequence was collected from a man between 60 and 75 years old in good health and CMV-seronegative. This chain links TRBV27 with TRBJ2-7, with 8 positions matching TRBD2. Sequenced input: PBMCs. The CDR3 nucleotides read TGTGCCAGCAGCCCCGTCGGGCTAGCGGGCCCCTACGAGCAGTACTTC. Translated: CASSPVGLAGPYEQYF.